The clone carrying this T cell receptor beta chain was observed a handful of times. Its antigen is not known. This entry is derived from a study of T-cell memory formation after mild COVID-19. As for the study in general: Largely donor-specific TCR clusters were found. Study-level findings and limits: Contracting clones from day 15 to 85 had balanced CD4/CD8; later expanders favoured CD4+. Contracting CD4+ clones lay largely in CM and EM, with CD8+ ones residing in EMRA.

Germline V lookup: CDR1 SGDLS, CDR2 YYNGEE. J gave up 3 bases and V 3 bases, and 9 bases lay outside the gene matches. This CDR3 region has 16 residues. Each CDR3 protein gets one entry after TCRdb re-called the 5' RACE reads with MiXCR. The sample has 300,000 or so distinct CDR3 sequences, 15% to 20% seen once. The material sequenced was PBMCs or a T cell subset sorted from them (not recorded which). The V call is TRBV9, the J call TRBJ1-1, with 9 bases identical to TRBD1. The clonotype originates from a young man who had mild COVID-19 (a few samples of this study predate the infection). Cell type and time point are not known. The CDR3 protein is CASSGGQGTSYTEAFF. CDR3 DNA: TGTGCCAGCAGCGGAGGACAGGGGACGTCGTACACTGAAGCTTTCTTT.